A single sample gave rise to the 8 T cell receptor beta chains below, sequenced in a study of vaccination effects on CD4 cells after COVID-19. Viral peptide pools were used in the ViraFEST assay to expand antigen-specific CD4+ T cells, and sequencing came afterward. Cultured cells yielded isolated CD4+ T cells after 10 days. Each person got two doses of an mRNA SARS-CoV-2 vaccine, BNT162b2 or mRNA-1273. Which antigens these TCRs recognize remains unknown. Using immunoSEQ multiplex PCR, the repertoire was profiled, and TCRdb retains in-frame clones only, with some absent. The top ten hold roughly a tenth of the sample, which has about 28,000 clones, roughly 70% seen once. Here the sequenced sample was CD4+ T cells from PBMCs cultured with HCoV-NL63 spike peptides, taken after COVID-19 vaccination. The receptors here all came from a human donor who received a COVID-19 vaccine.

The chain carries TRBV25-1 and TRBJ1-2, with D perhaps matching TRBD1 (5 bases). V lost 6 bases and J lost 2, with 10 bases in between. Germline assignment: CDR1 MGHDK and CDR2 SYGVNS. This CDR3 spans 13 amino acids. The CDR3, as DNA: TGTGCCAGCAGCCAACAGGCGAACTATGGCTACACCTTC. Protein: CASSQQANYGYTF.

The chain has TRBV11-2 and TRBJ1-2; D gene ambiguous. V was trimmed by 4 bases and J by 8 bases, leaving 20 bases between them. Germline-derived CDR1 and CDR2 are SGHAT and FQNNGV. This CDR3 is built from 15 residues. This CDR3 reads CASSSPRTAMGGYTF. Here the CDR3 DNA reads TGTGCCAGCAGCTCCCCCCGGACGGCCATGGGGGGCTACACCTTC.

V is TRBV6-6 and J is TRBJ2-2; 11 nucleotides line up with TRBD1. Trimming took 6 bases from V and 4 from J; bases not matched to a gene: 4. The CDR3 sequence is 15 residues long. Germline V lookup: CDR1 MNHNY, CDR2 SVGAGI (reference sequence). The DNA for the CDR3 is TGTGCCAGCAGAGAGGGACAGGGGGGCACCGGGGAGCTGTTTTTT. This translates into CASREGQGGTGELFF.

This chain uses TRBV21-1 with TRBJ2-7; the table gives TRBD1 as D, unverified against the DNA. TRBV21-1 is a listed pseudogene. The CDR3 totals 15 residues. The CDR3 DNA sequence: TGTGCCAGCAGCAAAGTGAAGGGGCGCCTCTACGAGCAGTACTTC. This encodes CASSKVKGRLYEQYF.

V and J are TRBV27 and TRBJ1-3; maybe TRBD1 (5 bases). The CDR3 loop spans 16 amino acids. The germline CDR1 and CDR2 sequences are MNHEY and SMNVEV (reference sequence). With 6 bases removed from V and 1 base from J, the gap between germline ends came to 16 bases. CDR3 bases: TGTGCCAGCAGATCCCTAAGGGGCCCGTCTGGAAACACCATATATTTT. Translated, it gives CASRSLRGPSGNTIYF.

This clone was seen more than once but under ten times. Here the CDR3 DNA reads TGTGCCAGCAGCCCAAGACAGGGTGGCTCACCCCTCCACTTT. Its translation is CASSPRQGGSPLHF. The chain combines TRBV6-5 with TRBJ1-6; 7 bases are shared with TRBD1. Trimming at V came to 6 bases and at J to 10 bases, leaving 9 bases not matched to a gene. Germline CDR1 is MNHEY and CDR2 is SVGAGI. The CDR3 length is 14 residues.

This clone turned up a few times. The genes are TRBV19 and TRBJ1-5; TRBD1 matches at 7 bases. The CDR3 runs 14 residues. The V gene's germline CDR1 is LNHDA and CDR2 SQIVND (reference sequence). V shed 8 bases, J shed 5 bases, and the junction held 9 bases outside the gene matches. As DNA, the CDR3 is TGTGCCAGTCGGAAGACAGGGTCGTATCAGCCCCAGCATTTT. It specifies CASRKTGSYQPQHF.

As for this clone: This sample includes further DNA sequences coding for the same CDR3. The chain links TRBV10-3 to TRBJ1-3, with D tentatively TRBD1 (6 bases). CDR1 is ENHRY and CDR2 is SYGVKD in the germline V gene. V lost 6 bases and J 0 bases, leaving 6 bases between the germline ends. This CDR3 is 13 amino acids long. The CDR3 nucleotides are TGTGCCATCAGGGACAGCTCTGGAAACACCATATATTTT. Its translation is CAIRDSSGNTIYF.